What follows is one T cell receptor (beta chain) and its context. The data were obtained in a study of shared clonotypes between healthy human individuals. Clones were read by immunoSEQ multiplex PCR, and TCRdb kept only the in-frame ones, dropping some. The sample contains millions of clones, approximately 95% of which appear only once. Trimming cost V 2 bases and J 2 bases, with 11 bases left between them. CDR1 SGDLS and CDR2 YYNGEE come from the germline V gene. The CDR3 extends over 14 amino acids. CD4+ cell separation produced CD45RA+ naive and CD45RA-negative memory subsets. The sample comprised naive CD4+ T cells sorted from blood. Noted subset: CD45RA+ positively selected. This TCR came from a man aged 18 to 29 in good health. The chain carries TRBV9 and TRBJ2-7; perhaps D is TRBD1 or TRBD2 (5 bases each). This CDR3 is CASSVGPGPYEQYF. CDR3 nucleotides: TGTGCCAGCAGCGTGGGTCCGGGGCCCTACGAGCAGTACTTC.